This TCR beta chain derives from a study of CD8 T cells in ankylosing spondylitis. In TCRdb, the 5' RACE reads were re-called with MiXCR into one record per CDR3 protein. The table includes about 320,000 distinct CDR3 sequences, roughly 10% detected once. This clonotype has at least ten counts. With V trimmed by 5 bases and J by 4 bases, 10 bases remained unmatched. CDR3 length equals 17 residues. The germline V gene encodes CDR1 MNHEY and CDR2 SVGEGT. The chain couples TRBV6-2 or TRBV6-3 to TRBJ2-3; 12 positions match TRBD2. The sequenced sample was blood, either unsorted or a sorted T cell fraction (not recorded which). The receptor was isolated from a female donor with ankylosing spondylitis or in good health (not recorded which). The CDR3 nucleotides read TGTGCCAGCAGTGCCGAATCTAGCGGGAGGGCCCCAGATACGCAGTATTTT. This encodes CASSAESSGRAPDTQYF.